This T cell receptor (beta chain) appears in the sequencing data of a study of T cell responses to AZD1222 COVID-19 vaccine. General study findings and limits: The sample set comprised mostly white British donors with more females, and clonal diversity was possibly underestimated. Breadth and depth of Spike-specific TCRs rose after two AZD1222 doses.

Remarks on this clone: What it recognizes is unknown.

Repertoires were generated with immunoSEQ multiplex PCR, while TCRdb's copy carries only in-frame clones and drops some. In the table there are fewer than 150,000 clones, approximately 89% of which are singletons. The source of this sequence is an adult in good health. The specimen was peripheral blood, collected on day 0 of AZD1222 vaccination.

In nucleotides, the CDR3 is TGTGCCAGCAGTTTATACAGGGGGTCCCCTGGAAACACCATATATTTT. As protein: CASSLYRGSPGNTIYF. The V call is TRBV28, the J call TRBJ1-3; 8 nucleotides line up with TRBD1. The CDR3 has 16 residues. Germline loops: CDR1 MDHEN, CDR2 SYDVKM. J was trimmed by 2 bases and V by 1 base; bases with no gene match: 4.